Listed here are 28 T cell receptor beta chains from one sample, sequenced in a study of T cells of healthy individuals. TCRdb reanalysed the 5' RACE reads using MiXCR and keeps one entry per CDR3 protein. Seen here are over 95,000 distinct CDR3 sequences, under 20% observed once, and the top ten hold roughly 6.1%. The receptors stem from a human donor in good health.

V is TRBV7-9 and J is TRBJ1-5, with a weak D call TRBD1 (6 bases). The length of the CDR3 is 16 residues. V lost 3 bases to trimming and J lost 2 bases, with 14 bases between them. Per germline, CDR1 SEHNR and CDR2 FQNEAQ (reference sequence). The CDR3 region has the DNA TGTGCCAGCAGCTTTAGTTACAGGGAAGGCAATCAGCCCCAGCATTTT. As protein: CASSFSYREGNQPQHF.

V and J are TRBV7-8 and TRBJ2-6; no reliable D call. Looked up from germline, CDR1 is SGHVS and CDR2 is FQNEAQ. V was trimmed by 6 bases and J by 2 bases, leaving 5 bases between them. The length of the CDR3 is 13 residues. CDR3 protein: CASRPPGANVLTF. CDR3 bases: TGTGCCAGCAGGCCTCCTGGGGCCAACGTCCTGACTTTC.

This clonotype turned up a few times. CDR3 protein: CASSEGAGTGKGVNSPLHF. The DNA for the CDR3 is TGCGCCAGCAGTGAAGGGGCCGGGACAGGGAAGGGGGTAAATTCACCCCTCCACTTT. The V and J genes are TRBV10-2 and TRBJ1-6; TRBD1 aligns across 9 bases. The V and J ends lost 3 bases and 7 bases, in that order; junction bases with no gene match: 16. Per the germline V gene, CDR1 is WSHSY and CDR2 is SAAADI. The CDR3 covers 19 residues.

This chain's CDR3 is CSAMSSPHYEQYF. The CDR3 DNA reads as TGCAGTGCTATGAGTAGTCCTCACTACGAGCAGTACTTC. The V and J genes are TRBV20-1 and TRBJ2-7; no firm D call. Looked up from germline, CDR1 is DFQATT and CDR2 is SNEGSKA (reference sequence). Trimming shortened V by 4 bases and J by 3 bases, and 13 bases separated the two germline ends. The CDR3 is 13 amino acids.

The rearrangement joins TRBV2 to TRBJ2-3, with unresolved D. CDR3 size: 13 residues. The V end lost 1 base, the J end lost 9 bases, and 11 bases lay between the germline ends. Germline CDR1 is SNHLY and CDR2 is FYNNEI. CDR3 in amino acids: CASSEGSLGTQYF. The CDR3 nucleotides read TGTGCCAGCAGTGAAGGGTCGTTGGGAACGCAGTATTTT.

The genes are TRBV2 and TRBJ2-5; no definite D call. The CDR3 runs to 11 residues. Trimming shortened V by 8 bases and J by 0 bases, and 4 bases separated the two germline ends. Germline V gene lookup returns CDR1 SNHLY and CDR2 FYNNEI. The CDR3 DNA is TGTGCCAGCCGGTACCAAGAGACCCAGTACTTC. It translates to CASRYQETQYF. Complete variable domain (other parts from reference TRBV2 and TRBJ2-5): EPEVTQTPSHQVTQMGQEVILRCVPISNHLYFYWYRQILGQKVEFLVSFYNNEISEKSEIFDDQFSVERPDGSNFTLKIRSTKLEDSAMYFCASRYQETQYFGPGTRLLVL.

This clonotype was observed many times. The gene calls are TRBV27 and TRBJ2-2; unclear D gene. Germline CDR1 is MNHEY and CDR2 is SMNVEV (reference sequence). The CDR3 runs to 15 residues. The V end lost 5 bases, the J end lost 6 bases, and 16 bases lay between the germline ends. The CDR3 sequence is CASSAEQIPSGELFF. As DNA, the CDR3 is TGTGCCAGCAGTGCCGAACAGATTCCCTCCGGGGAGCTGTTTTTT.

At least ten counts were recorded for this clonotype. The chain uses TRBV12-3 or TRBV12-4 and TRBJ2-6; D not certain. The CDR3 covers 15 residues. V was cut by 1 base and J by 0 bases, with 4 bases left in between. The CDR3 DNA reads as TGTGCCAGCAGTTTAGTGAGCTCTGGGGCCAACGTCCTGACTTTC. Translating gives CASSLVSSGANVLTF.

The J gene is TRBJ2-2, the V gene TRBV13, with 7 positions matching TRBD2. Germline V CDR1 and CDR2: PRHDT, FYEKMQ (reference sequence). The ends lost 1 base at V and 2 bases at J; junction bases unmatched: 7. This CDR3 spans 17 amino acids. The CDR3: CASSLVRLAANTGELFF. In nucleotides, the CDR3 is TGTGCCAGCAGCTTAGTCCGCCTAGCGGCAAACACCGGGGAGCTGTTTTTT. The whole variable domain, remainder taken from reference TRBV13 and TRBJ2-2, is AAGVIQSPRHLIKEKRETATLKCYPIPRHDTVYWYQQGPGQDPQFLISFYEKMQSDKGSIPDRFSAQQFSDYHSELNMSSLELGDSALYFCASSLVRLAANTGELFFGEGSRLTVL.

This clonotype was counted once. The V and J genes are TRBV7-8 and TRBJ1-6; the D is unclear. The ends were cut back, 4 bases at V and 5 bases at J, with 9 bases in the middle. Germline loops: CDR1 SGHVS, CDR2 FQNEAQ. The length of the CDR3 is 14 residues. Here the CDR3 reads CASSWRQDNSPLHF. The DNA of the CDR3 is TGTGCCAGCAGCTGGCGGCAGGATAATTCACCCCTCCACTTT.

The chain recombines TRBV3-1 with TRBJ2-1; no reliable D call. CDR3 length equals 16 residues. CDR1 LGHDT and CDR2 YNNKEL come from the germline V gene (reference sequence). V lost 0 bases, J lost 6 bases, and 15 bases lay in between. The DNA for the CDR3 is TGTGCCAGCAGCCAAGATGGTGGGCTAGAACTCAATGAGCAGTTCTTC. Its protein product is CASSQDGGLELNEQFF.

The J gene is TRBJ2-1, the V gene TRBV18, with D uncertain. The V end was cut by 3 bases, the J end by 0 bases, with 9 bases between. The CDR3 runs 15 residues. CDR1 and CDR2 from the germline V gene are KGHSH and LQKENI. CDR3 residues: CASSPTVSSYNEQFF. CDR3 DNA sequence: TGTGCCAGCTCACCGACCGTTAGCTCCTACAATGAGCAGTTCTTC.

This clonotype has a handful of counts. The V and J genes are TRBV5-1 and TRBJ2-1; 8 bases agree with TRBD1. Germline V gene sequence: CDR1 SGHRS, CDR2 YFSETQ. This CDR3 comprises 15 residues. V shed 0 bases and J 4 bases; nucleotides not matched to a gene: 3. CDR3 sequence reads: CASSLGQGAYNEQFF. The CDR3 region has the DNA TGCGCCAGCAGCTTGGGTCAGGGGGCGTACAATGAGCAGTTCTTC.

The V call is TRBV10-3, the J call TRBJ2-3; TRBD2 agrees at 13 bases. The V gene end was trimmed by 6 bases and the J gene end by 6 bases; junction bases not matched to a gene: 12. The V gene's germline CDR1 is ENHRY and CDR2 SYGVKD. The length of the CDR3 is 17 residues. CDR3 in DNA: TGTGCCATCAGGCCCCAACTGACTAGCGGGGGGAAGGATACGCAGTATTTT. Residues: CAIRPQLTSGGKDTQYF.

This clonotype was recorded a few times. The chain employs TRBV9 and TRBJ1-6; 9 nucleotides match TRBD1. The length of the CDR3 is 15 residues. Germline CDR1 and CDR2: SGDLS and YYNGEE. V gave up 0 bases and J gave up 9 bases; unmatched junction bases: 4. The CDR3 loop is CASSVGGTGPSPLHF. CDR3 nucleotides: TGTGCCAGCAGCGTAGGCGGGACAGGGCCTTCACCCCTCCACTTT.

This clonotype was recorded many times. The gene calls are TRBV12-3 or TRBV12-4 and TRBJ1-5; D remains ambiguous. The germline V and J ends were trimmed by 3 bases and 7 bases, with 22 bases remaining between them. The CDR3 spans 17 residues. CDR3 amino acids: CASSFGTGRISGQPQHF. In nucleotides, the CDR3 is TGTGCCAGCAGTTTCGGTACGGGGAGGATATCGGGGCAGCCCCAGCATTTT.

The CDR3 loop reads CASSQDPGTEAFF. The CDR3 region has the DNA TGTGCCAGCAGCCAAGATCCAGGCACTGAAGCTTTCTTT. V is TRBV3-1 and J is TRBJ1-1; no reliable D call. Germline V gives CDR1 LGHDT, CDR2 YNNKEL (reference sequence). V lost 0 bases, J lost 4 bases, and 6 bases lay in between. The CDR3 is 13 residues long. Looking up the rest from reference TRBV3-1 and TRBJ1-1 gives the full variable domain: DTAVSQTPKYLVTQMGNDKSIKCEQNLGHDTMYWYKQDSKKFLKIMFSYNNKELIINETVPNRFSPKSPDKAHLNLHINSLELGDSAVYFCASSQDPGTEAFFGQGTRLTVV.

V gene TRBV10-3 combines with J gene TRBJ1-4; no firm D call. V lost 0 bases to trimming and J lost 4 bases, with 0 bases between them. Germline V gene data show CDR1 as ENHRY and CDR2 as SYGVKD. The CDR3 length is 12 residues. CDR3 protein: CAISESNEKLFF. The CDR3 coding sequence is TGTGCCATCAGTGAGTCTAATGAAAAACTGTTTTTT.

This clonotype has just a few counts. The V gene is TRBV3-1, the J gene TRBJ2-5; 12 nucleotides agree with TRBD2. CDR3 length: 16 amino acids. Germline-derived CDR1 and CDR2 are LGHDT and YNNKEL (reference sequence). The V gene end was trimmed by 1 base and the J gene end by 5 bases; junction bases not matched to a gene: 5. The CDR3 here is CASSQASGRARETQYF. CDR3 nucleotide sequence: TGTGCCAGCAGCCAAGCTAGCGGGAGGGCCCGGGAGACCCAGTACTTC.

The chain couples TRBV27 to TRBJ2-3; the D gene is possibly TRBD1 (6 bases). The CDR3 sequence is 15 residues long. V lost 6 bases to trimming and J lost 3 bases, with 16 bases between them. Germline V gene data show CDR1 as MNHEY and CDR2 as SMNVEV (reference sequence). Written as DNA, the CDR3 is TGTGCCAGCAGATTCAGGGGCCGGGGTACAGATACGCAGTATTTT. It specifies CASRFRGRGTDTQYF.

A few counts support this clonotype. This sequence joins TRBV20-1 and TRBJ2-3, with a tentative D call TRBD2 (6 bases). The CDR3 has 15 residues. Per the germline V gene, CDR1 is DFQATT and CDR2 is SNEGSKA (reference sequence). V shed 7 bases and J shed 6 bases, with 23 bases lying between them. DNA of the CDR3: TGCAGTGTACGGCGAGCGGGCCCTGTTGGCGATACGCAGTATTTT. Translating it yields CSVRRAGPVGDTQYF.

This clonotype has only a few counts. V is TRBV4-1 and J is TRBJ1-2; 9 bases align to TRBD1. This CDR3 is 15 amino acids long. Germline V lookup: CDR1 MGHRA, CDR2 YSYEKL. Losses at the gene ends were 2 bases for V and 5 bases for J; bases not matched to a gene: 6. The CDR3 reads CASSQYHGTGYGYTF. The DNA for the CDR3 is TGCGCCAGCAGCCAATATCACGGGACAGGGTATGGCTACACCTTC.

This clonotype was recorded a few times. CDR3 sequence: CSALSGSEDTQYF. DNA for the CDR3: TGCAGCGCACTTAGCGGGAGCGAAGATACGCAGTATTTT. The rearrangement links TRBV29-1 to TRBJ2-3; 9 nucleotides line up with TRBD2. This CDR3 has 13 residues. J was trimmed by 5 bases and V by 7 bases; bases with no gene match: 7. Germline CDR1 and CDR2: SQVTM and ANQGSEA.

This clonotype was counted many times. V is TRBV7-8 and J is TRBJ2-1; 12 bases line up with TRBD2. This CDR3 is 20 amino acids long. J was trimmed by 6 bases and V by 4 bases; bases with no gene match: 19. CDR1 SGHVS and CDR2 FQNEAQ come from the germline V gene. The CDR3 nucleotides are TGTGCCAGCAGCTCCAGAAGTCTAGCGGGAGGGCCAGGGTGGAGCAATGAGCAGTTCTTC. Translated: CASSSRSLAGGPGWSNEQFF.

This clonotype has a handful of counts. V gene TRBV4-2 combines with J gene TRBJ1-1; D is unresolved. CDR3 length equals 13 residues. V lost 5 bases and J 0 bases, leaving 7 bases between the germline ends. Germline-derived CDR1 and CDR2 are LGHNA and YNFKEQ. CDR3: CASSGDLNTEAFF. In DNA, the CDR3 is TGTGCCAGCAGCGGCGACTTGAACACTGAAGCTTTCTTT.

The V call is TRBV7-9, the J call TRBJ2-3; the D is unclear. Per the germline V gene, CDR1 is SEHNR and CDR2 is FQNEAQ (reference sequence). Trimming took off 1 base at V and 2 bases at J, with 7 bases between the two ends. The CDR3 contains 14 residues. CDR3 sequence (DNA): TGTGCCAGCAGCTTAGTTCCGCACACAGATACGCAGTATTTT. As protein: CASSLVPHTDTQYF.

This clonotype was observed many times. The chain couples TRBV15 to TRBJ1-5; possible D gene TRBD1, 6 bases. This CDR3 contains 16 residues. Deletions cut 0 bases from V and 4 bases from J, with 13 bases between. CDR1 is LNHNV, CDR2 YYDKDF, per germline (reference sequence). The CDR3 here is CATSRDRNRENQPQHF. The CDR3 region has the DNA TGTGCCACCAGCAGAGACCGTAACAGGGAAAATCAGCCCCAGCATTTT.

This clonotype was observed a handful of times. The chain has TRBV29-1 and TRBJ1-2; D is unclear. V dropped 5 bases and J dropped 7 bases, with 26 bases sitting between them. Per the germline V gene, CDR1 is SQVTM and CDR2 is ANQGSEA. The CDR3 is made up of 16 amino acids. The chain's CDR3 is CSVLINRAERPRGYTF. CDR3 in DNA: TGCAGCGTTCTCATAAATAGGGCAGAACGACCGCGTGGCTACACCTTC.